The 23 T cell receptor beta chains in this list originate from one sample, sequenced in a study of blood T cell repertoires in COVID-19. Profiling relied on immunoSEQ multiplex PCR, and the TCRdb table lists in-frame clones only, not all of them. The sample includes roughly 58,000 clones, roughly 83% of them seen just once. Material: peripheral blood. These receptors were obtained from a man aged 65 to 85 with active COVID-19.

A single count supports this clone. The rearrangement joins TRBV6-2 or TRBV6-3 to TRBJ1-1; D is perhaps TRBD1 (5 bases). The CDR3 consists of 13 residues. Deletions cut 5 bases from V and 3 bases from J, with 10 bases between. The germline CDR1 and CDR2 sequences are MNHEY and SVGEGT. The CDR3 spells CASSAQGYTEAFF. In DNA form, the CDR3 reads TGTGCCAGCAGTGCCCAGGGATACACTGAAGCTTTCTTT.

The chain employs TRBV27 and TRBJ2-7; TRBD1 aligns across 8 bases. After removal of 0 bases from V and 0 bases from J, the junction contained 1 base not matched to a gene. Germline V gives CDR1 MNHEY, CDR2 SMNVEV (reference sequence). There are 15 residues in the CDR3. The chain's CDR3 is CASSLSQGDSYEQYF. CDR3 nucleotides: TGTGCCAGCAGTTTATCACAGGGGGACTCCTACGAGCAGTACTTC.

There are a few counts of this clone. V is TRBV7-8 and J is TRBJ1-4; tentative D call: TRBD1 (6 bases). Germline V gene data show CDR1 as SGHVS and CDR2 as FQNEAQ. With 5 bases removed from V and 5 bases from J, the gap between germline ends came to 12 bases. The CDR3 length is 14 residues. CDR3 residues: CASSPTGINEKLFF. The CDR3 DNA follows: TGTGCCAGCAGCCCAACAGGGATAAATGAAAAACTGTTTTTT.

This sequence joins TRBV6-1 and TRBJ2-5, with D possibly TRBD1 on 6 matching bases. Trimming shortened V by 4 bases and J by 5 bases, and 23 bases separated the two germline ends. The CDR3 has 17 amino acids. The germline CDR1 and CDR2 sequences are MNHNS and SASEGT. CDR3 nucleotide sequence: TGTGCCAGCAGTGTTCAAAGGGGGTCTTTTCAGAGGGAGACCCAGTACTTC. Encoded protein: CASSVQRGSFQRETQYF.

V is TRBV2 and J is TRBJ2-1; perhaps TRBD1 as D (5 bases). This CDR3 is 14 amino acids long. Germline CDR1 is SNHLY and CDR2 is FYNNEI. The V gene lost 1 base and the J gene lost 9 bases, with 13 bases spanning the gap. The CDR3 here is CASSEGFQGTEQFF. Here the CDR3 DNA reads TGTGCCAGCAGTGAAGGCTTCCAGGGAACTGAGCAGTTCTTC.

The chain has TRBV12-3 or TRBV12-4 and TRBJ2-2; D is undetermined. The germline V and J ends were trimmed by 8 bases and 6 bases, with 7 bases remaining between them. This CDR3 spans 11 amino acids. Here the CDR3 reads CASGQAGELFF. DNA for the CDR3: TGTGCCAGCGGTCAGGCCGGGGAGCTGTTTTTT.

The chain links TRBV3-1 (or the pseudogene TRBV3-2) to TRBJ2-4; TRBD2 aligns across 10 bases. The germline V gene has CDR1 LGHDT and CDR2 YNNKEL (reference sequence). The CDR3 totals 13 residues. Trimming cost V 1 base and J 11 bases; bases outside gene matches: 2. Here the CDR3 reads CASSQASGSFQYF. The CDR3 DNA reads TGTGCCAGCAGCCAAGCTAGCGGGAGCTTTCAGTACTTC.

The CDR3 DNA follows: TGTGCCAGCAGCTGGACAGGGTACGAGCAGTACTTC. Translation gives CASSWTGYEQYF. The V call is TRBV28, the J call TRBJ2-7; TRBD1 agrees at 8 bases. V lost 6 bases, J lost 4 bases, and 2 bases stayed unmatched. The V gene's germline CDR1 is MDHEN and CDR2 SYDVKM. The CDR3 totals 12 residues.

Here the CDR3 DNA reads TGTGCCAGCTCACCGATAGCGGGAGGGGCCACAGATACGCAGTATTTT. This sequence encodes CASSPIAGGATDTQYF. The chain carries TRBV18 and TRBJ2-3; 11 bases line up with TRBD2. V shed 3 bases, J shed 2 bases, and the junction held 4 bases outside the gene matches. The CDR3 consists of 16 residues. CDR1 and CDR2 (germline): KGHSH, LQKENI. The full variable domain, in which reference TRBV18 and TRBJ2-3 provide the parts outside the CDR3, is NAGVMQNPRHLVRRRGQEARLRCSPMKGHSHVYWYRQLPEEGLKFMVYLQKENIIDESGMPKERFSAEFPKEGPSILRIQQVVRGDSAAYFCASSPIAGGATDTQYFGPGTRLTVL.

A single count supports this clone. V is TRBV7-8 and J is TRBJ2-1; 9 nucleotides agree with TRBD2. Germline V gives CDR1 SGHVS, CDR2 FQNEAQ. This CDR3 region has 16 residues. Losses at the gene ends were 3 bases for V and 5 bases for J; bases not matched to a gene: 8. The CDR3 spells CASSLGAAGGNNEQFF. The CDR3 DNA is TGTGCCAGCAGCTTGGGGGCGGCGGGAGGGAACAATGAGCAGTTCTTC.

With regard to this clone: A read error may account for a junction end that differs from germline. V usage is TRBV20-1 and J usage is TRBJ2-7; D is perhaps TRBD1 (6 bases). The CDR3 runs 13 residues. Germline CDR1 and CDR2: DFQATT and SNEGSKA (reference sequence). CDR3 bases: TGCAGTGCTAGTAAGGGGGAGTCCTCCGAGCAGTACTTC. Translated: CSASKGESSEQYF.

V usage is TRBV18 and J usage is TRBJ2-1; 8 bases are a match to TRBD2. Losses at the gene ends were 3 bases for V and 10 bases for J; bases not matched to a gene: 11. This CDR3 region has 15 residues. CDR1 and CDR2 from the germline V gene are KGHSH and LQKENI. CDR3 residues: CASSPPGLAGAEQFF. In nucleotides, the CDR3 is TGTGCCAGCTCACCCCCCGGTCTAGCGGGTGCCGAGCAGTTCTTC.

This clone was counted between two and nine times. The rearrangement joins TRBV4-2 to TRBJ1-1; D unclear. Deletions cut 1 base from V and 5 bases from J, with 17 bases between. Germline V gene data show CDR1 as LGHNA and CDR2 as YNFKEQ. This CDR3 contains 16 residues. The CDR3 DNA reads TGTGCCAGCAGCCAAGTGGGGAAACTGGCGGGGACTGAAGCTTTCTTT. It translates to CASSQVGKLAGTEAFF.

This sequence joins TRBV20-1 and TRBJ1-1; TRBD1 might be the D (6 bases). The CDR3 loop spans 15 amino acids. The ends were cut back, 3 bases at V and 1 base at J, with 15 bases in the middle. Per germline, CDR1 DFQATT and CDR2 SNEGSKA (reference sequence). The CDR3 protein is CSASYPSDRNTEAFF. The CDR3 DNA is TGCAGTGCTAGTTACCCTTCGGACAGGAACACTGAAGCTTTCTTT.

The chain recombines TRBV25-1 with TRBJ1-2; a weak D match, TRBD1 (6 bases). V was pared by 5 bases and J by 10 bases, with 14 bases between. CDR1 MGHDK and CDR2 SYGVNS come from the germline V gene. CDR3 length: 12 amino acids. The CDR3 nucleotides read TGTGCCAGCAGTACTCCCGGACAGCCCTACACCTTC. Residues: CASSTPGQPYTF.

The chain uses TRBV19 and TRBJ2-2, with 12 positions matching TRBD1. The CDR3 loop spans 17 amino acids. Germline V gene data show CDR1 as LNHDA and CDR2 as SQIVND (reference sequence). The V gene end was trimmed by 6 bases and the J gene end by 1 base; junction bases not matched to a gene: 6. The DNA for the CDR3 is TGTGCCAGTAGCAGGGACAGGGGGCGAGGGAACACCGGGGAGCTGTTTTTT. Protein product: CASSRDRGRGNTGELFF.

This clone was counted only a few times. The gene calls are TRBV25-1 and TRBJ2-1, with a possible D match to TRBD1 (5 bases). Germline V gene sequence: CDR1 MGHDK, CDR2 SYGVNS. Trimming took off 6 bases at V and 0 bases at J, with 6 bases between the two ends. This CDR3 is 13 amino acids long. This CDR3 reads CASRDNSYNEQFF. DNA of the CDR3: TGTGCCAGCAGGGACAACTCCTACAATGAGCAGTTCTTC.

The CDR3 DNA reads as TGTGCCAGCAGCCCCGGACAGGGGAGGGACACTGAAGCTTTCTTT. Protein: CASSPGQGRDTEAFF. The chain couples TRBV5-6 to TRBJ1-1; 9 nucleotides align to TRBD1. Trimming took 4 bases from V and 3 from J; bases not matched to a gene: 7. Germline-derived CDR1 and CDR2 are SGHDT and YYEEEE. This CDR3 region has 15 residues.

About this clone itself: Other DNA sequences in the sample encode the same CDR3. The chain combines TRBV27 with TRBJ1-6; D is ambiguous. V was clipped by 0 bases and J by 10 bases, with 7 bases between them. The CDR3 spans 13 residues. Germline lookup yields CDR1 MNHEY and CDR2 SMNVEV (reference sequence). CDR3 bases: TGTGCCAGCAGTTTATCCGCGAGGTCACCCCTCCACTTT. Residues: CASSLSARSPLHF.

The J gene is TRBJ1-4, the V gene TRBV5-4; 7 bases are a match to TRBD1. Germline loops: CDR1 SGHNT, CDR2 YYREEE (reference sequence). With 0 bases clipped from V and 7 bases from J, the junction kept 6 bases outside the gene matches. The CDR3 loop spans 15 amino acids. CDR3 nucleotides: TGTGCCAGCAGCTTGGGGGGCAGGGGGTTTGAAAAACTGTTTTTT. Its translation is CASSLGGRGFEKLFF.

V and J are TRBV9 and TRBJ2-5; a weak D match, TRBD1 (6 bases). The CDR3 contains 13 residues. Trimming removed 3 bases at V and 4 bases at J, with 10 bases between. Germline-derived CDR1 and CDR2 are SGDLS and YYNGEE. The CDR3 DNA reads TGTGCCAGCAGCGAACAGGGTCTAGAGACCCAGTACTTC. Its protein product is CASSEQGLETQYF. Variable domain in full (rest from reference TRBV9 and TRBJ2-5): DSGVTQTPKHLITATGQRVTLRCSPRSGDLSVYWYQQSLDQGLQFLIQYYNGEERAKGNILERFSAQQFPDLHSELNLSSLELGDSALYFCASSEQGLETQYFGPGTRLLVL.

V and J are TRBV6-2 or TRBV6-3 and TRBJ2-3; D might be TRBD2 (6 bases). V shed 4 bases and J shed 6 bases, with 14 bases lying between them. This CDR3 has 14 amino acids. CDR1 is MNHEY, CDR2 SVGEGT, per germline. The chain's CDR3 is CASSFGGQGDTQYF. The CDR3 nucleotides read TGTGCCAGCAGTTTCGGGGGTCAAGGGGATACGCAGTATTTT.

The genes are TRBV6-5 and TRBJ1-4, with 9 bases fitting TRBD1. Germline V lookup: CDR1 MNHEY, CDR2 SVGAGI. V trimming: 7 bases; J trimming: 4 bases; junction bases outside the gene matches: 7. The CDR3 loop spans 15 amino acids. CDR3 coding DNA: TGTGCCAGCACCACGATGGACAGGGGTAATGAAAAACTGTTTTTT. It yields the protein CASTTMDRGNEKLFF.